This T cell receptor beta chain originates from a study of blood T cell repertoires in COVID-19. In the study overall: Sites in the United States, Italy and Spain provided acute and convalescent COVID-19 samples. Sample material is recorded as cDNA or gDNA derived from T cells, B-cell-depleted T cells, or PBMCs.

In the source study's methods: Amplified reference gene primers provided the basis for estimating nucleated cell counts. Repertoires were generated with immunoSEQ multiplex PCR, while TCRdb's copy carries only in-frame clones and drops some. V, J and clone size reflect that table, while D and trimming were determined from the DNA. The sample includes about 130,000 clones, roughly 83% of them seen just once. With V trimmed by 3 bases and J by 0 bases, 2 bases remained unmatched. The CDR3 consists of 15 residues. The germline V gene encodes CDR1 WSHSY and CDR2 SAAADI. The TCR sequence derives from an older woman with COVID-19, enrolled during active disease. Sequencing used peripheral blood. The V and J genes are TRBV10-2 and TRBJ2-1, with 7 bases lining up with TRBD1. The CDR3: CASSERDSSYNEQFF. For the CDR3, the DNA is TGCGCCAGCAGTGAAAGGGACAGCTCCTACAATGAGCAGTTCTTC.